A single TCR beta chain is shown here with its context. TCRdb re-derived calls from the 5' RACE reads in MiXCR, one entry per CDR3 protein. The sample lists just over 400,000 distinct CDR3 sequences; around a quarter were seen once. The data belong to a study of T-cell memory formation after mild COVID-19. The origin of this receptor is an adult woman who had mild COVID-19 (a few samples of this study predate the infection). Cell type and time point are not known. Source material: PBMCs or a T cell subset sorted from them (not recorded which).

Here the CDR3 reads CAQGQGFLNTEAFF. In nucleotides, the CDR3 is TGTGCCCAGGGGCAGGGGTTTTTGAACACTGAAGCTTTCTTT. The chain recombines TRBV30 with TRBJ1-1; a possible D gene is TRBD1 (6 bases). CDR3 length equals 14 residues. Per germline, CDR1 GTSNPN and CDR2 SVGIG (reference sequence). V was trimmed by 8 bases and J by 0 bases, leaving 16 bases between them.